The present entry profiles one T cell receptor beta chain with its context. Its antigen remains unidentified. TCRdb ran MiXCR on the 5' RACE reads and lists one entry per CDR3 protein. The sample lists some 37,000 distinct CDR3 sequences, 11% seen once, with 20% to 25% in the top ten. The data are from a study of CD8 T cells in ankylosing spondylitis. This CDR3 spans 14 amino acids. Germline CDR1 is SQVTM and CDR2 is ANQGSEA. Deletions cut 7 bases from V and 2 bases from J, with 14 bases between. Whole-study results and caveats: In ankylosing spondylitis patients, matched synovial fluid reportedly showed significant enrichment of disease-linked clones. Some motif variants were previously reported in reactive arthritis synovial fluid and blood.

The material sequenced was synovial fluid, either unsorted or a sorted T cell fraction (not recorded which). This receptor was taken from a male donor with ankylosing spondylitis. The rearrangement links TRBV29-1 to TRBJ2-2, with D possibly TRBD2 on 5 matching bases. In DNA form, the CDR3 reads TGCAGCGCAGGCCGCGACTACAACACCGGGGAGCTGTTTTTT. This codes for CSAGRDYNTGELFF.